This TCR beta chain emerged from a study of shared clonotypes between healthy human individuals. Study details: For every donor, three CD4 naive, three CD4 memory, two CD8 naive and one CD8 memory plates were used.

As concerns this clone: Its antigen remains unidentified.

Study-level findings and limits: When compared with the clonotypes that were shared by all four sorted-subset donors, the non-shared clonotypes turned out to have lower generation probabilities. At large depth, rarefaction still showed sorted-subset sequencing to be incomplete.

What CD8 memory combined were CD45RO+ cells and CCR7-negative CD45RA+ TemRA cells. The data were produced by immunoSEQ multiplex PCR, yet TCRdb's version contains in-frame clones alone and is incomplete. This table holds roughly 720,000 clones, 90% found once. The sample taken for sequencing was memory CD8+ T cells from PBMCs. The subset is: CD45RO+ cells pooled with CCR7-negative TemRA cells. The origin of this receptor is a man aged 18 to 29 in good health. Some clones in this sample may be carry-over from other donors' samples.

CDR3 region: CASSLGTGTRRGTEAFF. The CDR3 bases are TGTGCCAGCAGCTTAGGGACCGGGACAAGAAGAGGCACTGAAGCTTTCTTT. This chain uses TRBV11-2 with TRBJ1-1; D may be TRBD1 (6 bases). In germline, CDR1 is SGHAT, CDR2 FQNNGV. The CDR3 contains 17 residues. V was cut by 1 base and J by 4 bases, with 19 bases left in between.